These 3 T cell receptor beta chains share one sample of origin, sequenced in a study of blood T cell repertoires in COVID-19. This table comes from immunoSEQ multiplex PCR, and its TCRdb copy is limited to in-frame clones, with some not included. The data contain some 200,000 clones, more than 70% of them singletons. The sample taken for sequencing was PBMCs or T cells enriched from blood (not recorded which). These receptors were collected from a woman in her forties with acute COVID-19.

This clone was picked up one time. The rearrangement links TRBV19 to TRBJ1-1; D is unclear. V lost 7 bases and J lost 0, with 12 bases in between. The CDR3 runs to 14 residues. Germline CDR1 is LNHDA and CDR2 is SQIVND (reference sequence). In DNA form, the CDR3 reads TGTGCCAGTATGACGCCGGGTTTGAACACTGAAGCTTTCTTT. The encoded protein is CASMTPGLNTEAFF.

This clone was counted ten times or more. V is TRBV28 and J is TRBJ1-1; no clear D gene. Between the trimmed V and J ends, which lost 1 base and 6 bases, there was a span of 27 bases. CDR3 length: 19 amino acids. Germline lookup yields CDR1 MDHEN and CDR2 SYDVKM. The CDR3 here is CASSLYIAPGGGRSAEAFF. Here the CDR3 DNA reads TGTGCCAGCAGTTTATATATAGCCCCTGGTGGAGGGCGGAGTGCTGAAGCTTTCTTT.

This chain connects TRBV10-1 to TRBJ2-3; 14 nucleotides agree with TRBD2. The CDR3 is 15 residues long. The ends lost 6 bases at V and 6 bases at J; junction bases unmatched: 5. Germline V gene sequence: CDR1 WNHNN, CDR2 SYGVQD (reference sequence). DNA for the CDR3: TGCGCCAGCAGCAGGGGACTAGCGGGGGCGGATACGCAGTATTTT. It codes for CASSRGLAGADTQYF.